This passage covers 21 T cell receptor beta chains from one sample sequenced in a study of OX40 agonist ivuxolimab in advanced cancers. The assay was immunoSEQ multiplex PCR, and TCRdb's table has in-frame clones only and misses some. The sample holds around 23,000 clones, 80% to 90% seen once. Material: CD4+ or CD8+ T cells sorted from blood, obtained in a trial of the OX40 agonist ivuxolimab. The receptors here all came from an adult with an advanced solid tumor such as melanoma, head and neck, liver or kidney cancer.

This clone was observed a single time. CDR3 in amino acids: CASSPFINGVNTEAFF. The CDR3 DNA sequence: TGTGCCAGCAGCCCCTTCATTAATGGGGTGAACACTGAAGCTTTCTTT. The rearrangement links TRBV9 to TRBJ1-1; no reliable D call. This CDR3 is 16 amino acids long. The germline gives CDR1 SGDLS, CDR2 YYNGEE. V lost 4 bases, J lost 0 bases, and 16 bases lay in between.

The J gene is TRBJ2-1, the V gene TRBV6-5, with 7 bases identical to TRBD2. CDR3 length: 15 amino acids. Germline V lookup: CDR1 MNHEY, CDR2 SVGAGI. V was clipped by 6 bases and J by 10 bases; unmatched bases: 15. CDR3 in amino acids: CASSFSPSGMVEQFF. The CDR3 DNA reads as TGTGCCAGCAGCTTTTCCCCAAGCGGGATGGTAGAGCAGTTCTTC.

V gene TRBV27 combines with J gene TRBJ2-7, with no clear D. The ends were cut back, 3 bases at V and 1 base at J, with 10 bases in the middle. Germline V CDR1 and CDR2: MNHEY, SMNVEV (reference sequence). The CDR3 is made up of 14 amino acids. CDR3 protein: CASSFTGRSYEQYF. The CDR3 bases are TGTGCCAGCAGTTTCACCGGCAGGTCCTACGAGCAGTACTTC.

The rearrangement uses TRBV28 and TRBJ1-1; no firm D call. The CDR3 runs to 13 residues. The V end lost 11 bases, the J end lost 0 bases, and 13 bases lay between the germline ends. Germline assignment: CDR1 MDHEN and CDR2 SYDVKM. CDR3 region: CAAVHAMNTEAFF. CDR3 DNA sequence: TGTGCCGCGGTGCATGCGATGAACACTGAAGCTTTCTTT. Looking up the rest from reference TRBV28 and TRBJ1-1 gives the full variable domain: DVKVTQSSRYLVKRTGEKVFLECVQDMDHENMFWYRQDPGLGLRLIYFSYDVKMKEKGDIPEGYSVSREKKERFSLILESASTNQTSMYLCAAVHAMNTEAFFGQGTRLTVV.

This chain connects TRBV7-8 to TRBJ2-3; possible D gene TRBD1, 5 bases. This CDR3 is 15 amino acids long. The germline CDR1 and CDR2 sequences are SGHVS and FQNEAQ. Trimming cost V 1 base and J 2 bases, with 10 bases left between them. Here the CDR3 reads CASSLEPGITDTQYF. The CDR3 region has the DNA TGTGCCAGCAGCTTAGAGCCAGGGATCACAGATACGCAGTATTTT.

V and J are TRBV7-2 and TRBJ2-3; maybe TRBD2 (6 bases). Germline CDR1 is SGHTA and CDR2 is FQGNSA. The CDR3 extends over 15 amino acids. Trimming removed 3 bases at V and 4 bases at J, with 14 bases between. CDR3 nucleotide sequence: TGTGCCAGCAGCTTGGTGGAGGGGACCGCAGATACGCAGTATTTT. Translated, it gives CASSLVEGTADTQYF.

This chain connects TRBV7-9 to TRBJ2-7; tentatively, D is TRBD1 (5 bases). The CDR3 covers 13 residues. V was clipped by 4 bases and J by 1 base, with 8 bases between them. Germline CDR1 SEHNR, CDR2 FQNEAQ (reference sequence). The chain's CDR3 is CASSSDSSYEQYF. Here the CDR3 DNA reads TGTGCCAGCAGCTCCGACAGTTCCTACGAGCAGTACTTC.

This clone was detected only once. The chain has TRBV28 and TRBJ1-5; TRBD1 matches 12 bases. Germline V gives CDR1 MDHEN, CDR2 SYDVKM. The CDR3 has 17 residues. With V trimmed by 5 bases and J by 0 bases, 5 bases remained unmatched. Here the CDR3 DNA reads TGTGCCAGCAGTGCCTGGGGACAGGGGGCTAGCAATCAGCCCCAGCATTTT. This gives the protein CASSAWGQGASNQPQHF.

The chain combines TRBV5-1 with TRBJ1-3; D is uncertain. This CDR3 spans 15 amino acids. V lost 3 bases and J lost 0, with 10 bases in between. Germline V gene sequence: CDR1 SGHRS, CDR2 YFSETQ. CDR3 DNA sequence: TGCGCCAGCAGCTGGGCCGTACCCTCTGGAAACACCATATATTTT. This gives the protein CASSWAVPSGNTIYF.

The chain couples TRBV28 to TRBJ1-1; D is uncertain. Germline V CDR1 and CDR2: MDHEN, SYDVKM. The CDR3 covers 15 residues. The ends were cut back, 10 bases at V and 0 bases at J, with 18 bases in the middle. The CDR3 sequence: CATGGQTEMNTEAFF. CDR3 nucleotides: TGTGCCACCGGAGGGCAGACCGAAATGAACACTGAAGCTTTCTTT.

V usage is TRBV5-6 and J usage is TRBJ2-3; D is undetermined. The CDR3 spans 14 residues. CDR1 and CDR2 (germline): SGHDT, YYEEEE. With 2 bases removed from V and 2 bases from J, the gap between germline ends came to 9 bases. The CDR3: CASSLSDPTDTQYF. The DNA for the CDR3 is TGTGCCAGCAGCTTAAGTGACCCCACAGATACGCAGTATTTT.

The chain carries TRBV11-2 and TRBJ2-4; D might be TRBD1 (6 bases). Germline loops: CDR1 SGHAT, CDR2 FQNNGV. The CDR3 contains 15 residues. V shed 1 base and J shed 9 bases, with 16 bases lying between them. CDR3 DNA: TGTGCCAGCAGCTTAGGGGGCACAGGGTCTGGCATTCAGTACTTC. This translates into CASSLGGTGSGIQYF.

The rearrangement links TRBV2 to TRBJ2-3, with TRBD2 as a possible D gene (6 bases). With 8 bases removed from V and 2 bases from J, the gap between germline ends came to 14 bases. This CDR3 contains 14 residues. Germline CDR1 is SNHLY and CDR2 is FYNNEI. The CDR3 sequence is CASAVAESTDTQYF. CDR3 bases: TGTGCCAGCGCAGTAGCGGAGTCCACAGATACGCAGTATTTT.

The rearrangement joins TRBV10-2 to TRBJ2-1; maybe TRBD2 (6 bases). This CDR3 has 10 amino acids. Trimming left V 11 bases short and J 7 bases short, with 9 bases between. Germline CDR1 and CDR2: WSHSY and SAAADI. Here the CDR3 reads CAAGSNEQFF. Here the CDR3 DNA reads TGCGCCGCCGGGAGTAATGAGCAGTTCTTC.

V gene TRBV5-1 combines with J gene TRBJ2-3; no definite D call. Looked up from germline, CDR1 is SGHRS and CDR2 is YFSETQ. This CDR3 spans 15 amino acids. V shed 5 bases and J shed 2 bases, with 15 bases lying between them. CDR3: CASSFRGRSTDTQYF. The CDR3 DNA reads as TGCGCCAGCAGTTTTAGAGGACGGTCCACAGATACGCAGTATTTT. Full variable domain (remainder filled in from reference TRBV5-1 and TRBJ2-3): KAGVTQTPRYLIKTRGQQVTLSCSPISGHRSVSWYQQTPGQGLQFLFEYFSETQRNKGNFPGRFSGRQFSNSRSEMNVSTLELGDSALYLCASSFRGRSTDTQYFGPGTRLTVL.

The chain joins TRBV28 to TRBJ2-3; 14 bases line up with TRBD2. The CDR3 has 15 residues. Losses at the gene ends were 7 bases for V and 8 bases for J; bases not matched to a gene: 8. Germline V gene sequence: CDR1 MDHEN, CDR2 SYDVKM. The CDR3 region is CASMGTSGRGGTQYF. The CDR3 bases are TGTGCCAGCATGGGGACTAGCGGGAGAGGGGGTACGCAGTATTTT.

In DNA form, the CDR3 reads TGTGCCAGCAGTTTACGGAGGACTAGCGTATTTACGCAGTATTTT. Translated: CASSLRRTSVFTQYF. V and J are TRBV27 and TRBJ2-3; 9 bases line up with TRBD2. Trimming removed 2 bases from V and 8 bases from J; junction bases left unmatched: 8. Germline assignment: CDR1 MNHEY and CDR2 SMNVEV (reference sequence). This CDR3 contains 15 residues.

This chain uses TRBV27 with TRBJ2-5, with D perhaps TRBD1 (6 bases). Germline V gene sequence: CDR1 MNHEY, CDR2 SMNVEV (reference sequence). This CDR3 is 17 amino acids long. The ends were cut back, 4 bases at V and 5 bases at J, with 23 bases in the middle. Here the CDR3 DNA reads TGTGCCAGCAGTTCCCCAGCAAGACCCTGGGGGCTTGAGACCCAGTACTTC. It specifies CASSSPARPWGLETQYF.

As regards this clone: The junction differs from germline at one of its ends, possibly a read error. Other DNA sequences from this sample encode an identical CDR3 as well. The chain is built from TRBV20-1 and TRBJ1-1; D is unresolved. Germline V gene data show CDR1 as DFQATT and CDR2 as SNEGSKA (reference sequence). CDR3 length: 11 residues. CDR3 sequence reads: CSAVGNTEAFF. The CDR3 coding sequence is TGCAGTGCAGTAGGGAACACTGAGGCTTTCTTT.

J is TRBJ1-5 and V is TRBV5-4, with D maybe TRBD1 (5 bases). Trimming cost V 1 base and J 0 bases, with 11 bases left between them. The V gene's germline CDR1 is SGHNT and CDR2 YYREEE (reference sequence). CDR3 length: 16 residues. The CDR3 sequence is CASSLTGSNSNQPQHF. The CDR3 nucleotides are TGTGCCAGCAGCTTGACAGGTTCAAATAGCAATCAGCCCCAGCATTTT.

This clone appeared a few times. The rearrangement joins TRBV9 to TRBJ1-5, with D perhaps matching TRBD1 (6 bases). The germline V and J ends were trimmed by 4 bases and 0 bases, with 11 bases remaining between them. Germline values: CDR1 SGDLS, CDR2 YYNGEE. The CDR3 totals 15 residues. The CDR3 sequence is CASSQGGNSNQPQHF. CDR3 DNA sequence: TGTGCCAGCAGCCAAGGGGGTAATAGCAATCAGCCCCAGCATTTT.